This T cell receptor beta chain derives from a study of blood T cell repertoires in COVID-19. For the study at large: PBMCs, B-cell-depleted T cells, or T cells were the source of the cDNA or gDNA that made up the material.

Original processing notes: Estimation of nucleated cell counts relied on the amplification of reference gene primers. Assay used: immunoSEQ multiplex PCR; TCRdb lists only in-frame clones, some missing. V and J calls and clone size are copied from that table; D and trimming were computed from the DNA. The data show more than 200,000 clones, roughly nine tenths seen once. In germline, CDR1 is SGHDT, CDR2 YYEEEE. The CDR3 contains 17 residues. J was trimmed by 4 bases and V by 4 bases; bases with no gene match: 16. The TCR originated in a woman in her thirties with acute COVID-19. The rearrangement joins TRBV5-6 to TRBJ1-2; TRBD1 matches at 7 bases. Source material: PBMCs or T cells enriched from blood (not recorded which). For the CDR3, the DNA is TGTGCCAGCAGCGGCGGGACAGCCGGAGGTCTCTTCTATGGCTACACCTTC. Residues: CASSGGTAGGLFYGYTF. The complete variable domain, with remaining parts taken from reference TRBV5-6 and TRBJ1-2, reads DAGVTQSPTHLIKTRGQQVTLRCSPKSGHDTVSWYQQALGQGPQFIFQYYEEEERQRGNFPDRFSGHQFPNYSSELNVNALLLGDSALYLCASSGGTAGGLFYGYTFGSGTRLTVV.